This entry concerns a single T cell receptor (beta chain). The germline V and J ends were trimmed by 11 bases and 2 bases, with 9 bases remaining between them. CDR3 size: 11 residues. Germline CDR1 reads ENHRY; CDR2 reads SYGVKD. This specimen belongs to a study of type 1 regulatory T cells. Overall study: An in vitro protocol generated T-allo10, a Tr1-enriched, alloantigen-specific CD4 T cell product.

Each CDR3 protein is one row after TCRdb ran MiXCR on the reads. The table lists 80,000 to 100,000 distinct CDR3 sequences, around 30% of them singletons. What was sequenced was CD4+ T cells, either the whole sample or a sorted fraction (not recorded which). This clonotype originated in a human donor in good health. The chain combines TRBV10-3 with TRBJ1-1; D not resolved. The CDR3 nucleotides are TGTGCCTCGGGGATAAACACTGAAGCTTTCTTT. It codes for CASGINTEAFF.